The T cell receptor (beta chain) described here comes from a study of blood T cells in healthy people across ages. Donor samples were obtained from healthy Caucasian individuals from Russia, aged about 6 to 95. Peripheral blood from each donor was collected in a volume of approximately 9.2 milliliters. The CDR3 is 12 residues long. Trimming pared 4 bases from V and 3 bases from J, leaving 5 bases between. Germline assignment: CDR1 SGHDN and CDR2 FVKESK. About this clonotype: What it binds is not known.

A second about 7 to 11 cycle PCR used barcoded and J-beta primers. TCRdb passed the 5' RACE reads through MiXCR, listing each CDR3 protein once. This table holds over 950,000 distinct CDR3 sequences, around two fifths found once. General study points: When set beside aged donors, long-lived donors presented more naive CD4+ cells and higher diversity. Age showed a roughly linear inverse relationship with TCR beta diversity per million T cells.

The genes are TRBV14 and TRBJ2-3, with D uncertain. The sequenced sample was blood. This TCR was sampled from a man in his late teens or twenties in good health. DNA for the CDR3: TGTGCCAGCAGCCGGTTTACAGATACGCAGTATTTT. This sequence encodes CASSRFTDTQYF.